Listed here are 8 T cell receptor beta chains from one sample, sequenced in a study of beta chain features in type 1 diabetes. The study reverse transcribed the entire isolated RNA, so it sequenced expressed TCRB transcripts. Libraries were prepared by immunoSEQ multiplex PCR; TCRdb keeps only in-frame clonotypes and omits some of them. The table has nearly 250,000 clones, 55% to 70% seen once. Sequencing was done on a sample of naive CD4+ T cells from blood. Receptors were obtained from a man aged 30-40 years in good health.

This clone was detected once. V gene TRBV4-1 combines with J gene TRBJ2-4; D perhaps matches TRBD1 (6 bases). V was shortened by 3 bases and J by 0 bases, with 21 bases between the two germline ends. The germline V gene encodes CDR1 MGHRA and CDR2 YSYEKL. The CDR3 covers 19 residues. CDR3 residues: CASSQRGTRESLAKNIQYF. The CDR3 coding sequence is TGCGCCAGCAGCCAGAGGGGGACAAGGGAGTCCCTAGCCAAAAACATTCAGTACTTC.

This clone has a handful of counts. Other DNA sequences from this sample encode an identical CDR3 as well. CDR3 coding DNA: TGCAGCGTTGAGCCCCGACAGAACACTGAAGCTTTCTTT. Translation: CSVEPRQNTEAFF. The V and J genes are TRBV29-1 and TRBJ1-1, with unresolved D. The CDR3 runs 13 residues. The germline CDR1 and CDR2 sequences are SQVTM and ANQGSEA. Between the trimmed V and J ends, which lost 3 bases and 1 base, there was a span of 9 bases.

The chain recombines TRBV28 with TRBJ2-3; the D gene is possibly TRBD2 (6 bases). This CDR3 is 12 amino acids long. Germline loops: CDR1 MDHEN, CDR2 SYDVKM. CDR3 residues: CRWGGIGDTQYF. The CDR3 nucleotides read TGTAGGTGGGGAGGAATAGGGGATACGCAGTATTTT.

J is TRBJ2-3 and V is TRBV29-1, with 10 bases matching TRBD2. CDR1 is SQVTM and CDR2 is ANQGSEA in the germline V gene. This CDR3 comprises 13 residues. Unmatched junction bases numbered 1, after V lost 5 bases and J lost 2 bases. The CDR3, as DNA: TGCAGCGTTAGCGGGAGGGTCACAGATACGCAGTATTTT. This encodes CSVSGRVTDTQYF.

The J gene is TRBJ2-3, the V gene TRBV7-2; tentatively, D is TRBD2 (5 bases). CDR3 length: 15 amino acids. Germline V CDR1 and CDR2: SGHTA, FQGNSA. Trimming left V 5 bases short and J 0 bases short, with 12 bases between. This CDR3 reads CASSPDSTSTDTQYF. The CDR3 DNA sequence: TGTGCCAGCAGCCCGGACTCCACTAGCACAGATACGCAGTATTTT.

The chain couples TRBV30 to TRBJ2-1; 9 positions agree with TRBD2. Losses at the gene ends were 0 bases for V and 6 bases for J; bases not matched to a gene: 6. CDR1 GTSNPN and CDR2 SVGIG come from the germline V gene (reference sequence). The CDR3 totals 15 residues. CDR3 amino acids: CAWSVLGLASNEQFF. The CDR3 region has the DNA TGTGCCTGGAGTGTACTGGGACTAGCAAGCAATGAGCAGTTCTTC.

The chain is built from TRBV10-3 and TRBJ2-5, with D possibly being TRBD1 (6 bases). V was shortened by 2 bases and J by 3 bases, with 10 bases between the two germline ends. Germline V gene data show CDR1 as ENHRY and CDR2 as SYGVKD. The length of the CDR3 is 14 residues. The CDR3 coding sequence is TGTGCCATCAGTGAGACAGGGACAAAAGAGACCCAGTACTTC. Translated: CAISETGTKETQYF.

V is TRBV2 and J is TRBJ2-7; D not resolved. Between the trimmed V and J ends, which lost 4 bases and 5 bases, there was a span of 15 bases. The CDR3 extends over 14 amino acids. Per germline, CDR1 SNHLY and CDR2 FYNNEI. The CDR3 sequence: CASSGIGYLNEQYF. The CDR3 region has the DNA TGTGCCAGCAGTGGAATAGGGTATCTCAACGAGCAGTACTTC. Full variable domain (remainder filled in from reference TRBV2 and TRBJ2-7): EPEVTQTPSHQVTQMGQEVILRCVPISNHLYFYWYRQILGQKVEFLVSFYNNEISEKSEIFDDQFSVERPDGSNFTLKIRSTKLEDSAMYFCASSGIGYLNEQYFGPGTRLTVT.